The 13 T cell receptor beta chains reported below all come from one sample, sequenced in a study of read filtering for tumor transcriptome and immune sequencing. This library used 300 to 500 ng RNA and molecular barcoded adaptors spanning alpha/delta and beta/gamma chains. Each CDR3 protein gets one entry after TCRdb re-called the reads with MiXCR. The repertoire holds about 46,000 distinct CDR3 sequences, roughly a fifth seen once, with 37% in the top ten. Sample: a population of CD138-negative cells sorted from bone marrow. Every receptor here comes from a donor at least 40 years old with multiple myeloma.

In its sample, this clonotype was seen many times. The rearrangement joins TRBV12-3 or TRBV12-4 to TRBJ2-7; 12 bases fit TRBD2. V lost 2 bases, J lost 3 bases, and 5 bases stayed unmatched. This CDR3 is 16 amino acids long. CDR3 residues: CASSLLAGGTVYEQYF. DNA for the CDR3: TGTGCCAGCAGTTTACTAGCGGGAGGGACGGTCTACGAGCAGTACTTC.

About this clonotype: No conserved phenylalanine or tryptophan is present at the end of the CDR3, so a read error is the likely explanation. The chain employs TRBV12-3 or TRBV12-4 and TRBJ1-6; a possible D gene is TRBD1 (6 bases). The CDR3 is made up of 14 amino acids. Deletions cut 9 bases from V and 1 base from J, with 10 bases between. The CDR3 loop is CASVTGSYNSPLHL. In nucleotides, the CDR3 is TGTGCCAGTGTGACAGGATCCTATAATTCACCCCTCCACCTT.

In its sample, this clonotype was seen many times. The chain is built from TRBV6-5 and TRBJ1-1; TRBD1 matches 8 bases. The CDR3 is made up of 12 amino acids. Germline loops: CDR1 MNHEY, CDR2 SVGAGI. V shed 4 bases, J shed 11 bases, and the junction held 6 bases outside the gene matches. CDR3 protein: CASSSGQGSAFF. The CDR3 nucleotides read TGTGCCAGCAGTTCCGGACAGGGCTCCGCTTTCTTT.

This clonotype was seen at least ten times. V gene TRBV20-1 combines with J gene TRBJ1-1, with a weak D call TRBD1 (6 bases). The V and J ends lost 3 bases and 1 base respectively, with 6 bases between them. CDR3 length: 12 amino acids. Germline loops: CDR1 DFQATT, CDR2 SNEGSKA (reference sequence). The CDR3 sequence is CSARTGNTEAFF. The CDR3 nucleotides are TGCAGTGCTAGGACAGGGAACACTGAAGCTTTCTTT.

In this sample, this clonotype turned up many times. The chain has TRBV10-3 and TRBJ2-5, with D possibly being TRBD2 (6 bases). In germline, CDR1 is ENHRY, CDR2 SYGVKD. Trimming left V 2 bases short and J 1 base short, with 8 bases between. The CDR3 extends over 14 amino acids. The CDR3 sequence is CAISEGGTQETQYF. As DNA, the CDR3 is TGTGCCATCAGTGAGGGCGGGACCCAAGAGACCCAGTACTTC.

Regarding this clonotype: A single base separates this from a much larger clone, so it may be a read error. The CDR3 loop is CASSLDQAHETQYF. For the CDR3, the DNA is TGTGCCAGCAGCTTAGATCAGGCCCACGAGACCCAGTACTTC. This rearrangement joins TRBV7-9 to TRBJ2-5; D uncertain. Germline V gene sequence: CDR1 SEHNR, CDR2 FQNEAQ (reference sequence). The CDR3 is 14 amino acids. V was cut by 1 base and J by 5 bases, with 11 bases left in between.

The V call is TRBV30, the J call TRBJ1-4; D unresolved. The CDR3 is 10 residues long. V was clipped by 1 base and J by 7 bases, with 1 base between them. The germline CDR1 and CDR2 sequences are GTSNPN and SVGIG (reference sequence). The DNA of the CDR3 is TGTGCCTGGAGTGGTGAAAAACTGTTTTTT. Protein sequence: CAWSGEKLFF.

This clonotype was seen ten or more times. This chain uses TRBV7-9 with TRBJ2-5; D might be TRBD1 (6 bases). The germline gives CDR1 SEHNR, CDR2 FQNEAQ (reference sequence). This CDR3 comprises 15 residues. V was clipped by 1 base and J by 5 bases, with 14 bases between them. The CDR3 DNA sequence: TGTGCCAGCAGCTTAGGAGGGGGATGGAGGGAGACCCAGTACTTC. It is translated as CASSLGGGWRETQYF.

This clonotype was seen ten or more times. CDR3 coding DNA: TGTGCCATCAGTGAGAGCGGTCGTACCTACGAGCAGTACTTC. Amino acids: CAISESGRTYEQYF. The V and J genes are TRBV10-3 and TRBJ2-7, with D perhaps TRBD2 (5 bases). Trimming shortened V by 2 bases and J by 2 bases, and 10 bases separated the two germline ends. This CDR3 has 14 residues. Germline V gene data show CDR1 as ENHRY and CDR2 as SYGVKD.

This clonotype has ten or more counts. The rearrangement uses TRBV7-9 and TRBJ2-1; possible D gene TRBD2, 6 bases. Trimming removed 5 bases from V and 9 bases from J, with 17 bases in between. CDR1 is SEHNR, CDR2 FQNEAQ, per germline (reference sequence). This CDR3 contains 14 residues. The CDR3: CASSRVGSKGEQFF. CDR3 coding DNA: TGTGCCAGCAGCCGGGTCGGGAGTAAGGGTGAGCAGTTCTTC. The full variable domain, its missing parts supplied by reference TRBV7-9 and TRBJ2-1, is DTGVSQNPRHKITKRGQNVTFRCDPISEHNRLYWYRQTLGQGPEFLTYFQNEAQLEKSRLLSDRFSAERPKGSFSTLEIQRTEQGDSAMYLCASSRVGSKGEQFFGPGTRLTVL.

Many counts were recorded for this clonotype. This chain connects TRBV29-1 to TRBJ2-3, with D uncertain. The ends were cut back, 5 bases at V and 5 bases at J, with 5 bases in the middle. Germline CDR1 is SQVTM and CDR2 is ANQGSEA. The CDR3 consists of 10 residues. CDR3 nucleotide sequence: TGCAGCGTTCTTAGAGATACGCAGTATTTT. Translating gives CSVLRDTQYF.

This clonotype was detected ten times or more. The genes are TRBV5-1 and TRBJ2-3, with 10 bases fitting TRBD1. The germline CDR1 and CDR2 sequences are SGHRS and YFSETQ. After removal of 4 bases from V and 3 bases from J, the junction contained 8 bases not matched to a gene. The CDR3 has 16 residues. The CDR3 coding sequence is TGCGCCAGCAGCCCCTGGACAGGGGGAAGTACAGATACGCAGTATTTT. Translation: CASSPWTGGSTDTQYF.

This clonotype was counted ten times or more. This chain connects TRBV28 to TRBJ2-1, with D maybe TRBD1 (5 bases). This CDR3 contains 14 residues. Trimming removed 5 bases at V and 2 bases at J, with 10 bases between. CDR1 and CDR2 (germline): MDHEN, SYDVKM. Here the CDR3 reads CASSPRGTYNEQFF. The CDR3, as DNA: TGTGCCAGCAGTCCTAGGGGAACCTACAATGAGCAGTTCTTC.